A selection of T cell receptor beta chains follows, all from one sample in a study of T cell changes during pregnancy in multiple sclerosis. Profiling relied on immunoSEQ multiplex PCR, and the TCRdb table lists in-frame clones only, not all of them. The repertoire holds 20,000 to 25,000 clones, with 85% as singletons. The material was CD8+ T cells from peripheral blood mononuclear cells, obtained in the first trimester of pregnancy. Receptor source: a female donor in good health, enrolled as a control in a pregnancy study. The CDR3 runs from the conserved cysteine through the conserved F or W. The D gene is left open where the match is weak. Rows may omit the clone size; those that give it use once, few, many or a size class.

D gene	clone size	V gene	J gene	CDR3 DNA	CDR3 protein
TRBD2	-	TRBV11-2	TRBJ2-7	TGTGCCAGCAGCCAAGATGGTTCGGGGGGTTCCTACGAGCAGTACTTC	CASSQDGSGGSYEQYF
TRBD2	-	TRBV6-1	TRBJ2-1	TGTGCCACCTCACAACTAGCGGGAGCAAGCAATGAGCAGTTCTTC	CATSQLAGASNEQFF
-	-	TRBV10-1	TRBJ2-7	TGCGCCAGCAGTGAGCTAAGCTACGAGCAGTACTTC	CASSELSYEQYF
TRBD1	-	TRBV6-4	TRBJ1-6	TGTGCCAGCAGTTTAACTCGACCGGGACAGGATAATTCACCCCTCCACTTT	CASSLTRPGQDNSPLHF
-	-	TRBV5-1	TRBJ1-1	TGCGCCAGCAGCTTGGCGGTAGGAGGGACGGGGACTGAAGCTTTCTTT	CASSLAVGGTGTEAFF
TRBD1	-	TRBV11-3	TRBJ2-2	TGTGCCAGCAGCCCCTTCAGGGGGTTTAGCGCGGACACCGGGGAGCTGTTTTTT	CASSPFRGFSADTGELFF
-	-	TRBV4-2	TRBJ1-6	TGTGCCAGCAGCCTGGCGGGGACGGGTAATTCACCCCTCCACTTT	CASSLAGTGNSPLHF
-	-	TRBV5-6	TRBJ2-1	TGTGCCAGCAGTATCGAAGGGGTTGACTCCTACAATGAGCAGTTCTTC	CASSIEGVDSYNEQFF
TRBD1	-	TRBV7-9	TRBJ2-3	TGTGCCAGCAGCTCACCGGGACAGGGGCACACAGATACGCAGTATTTT	CASSSPGQGHTDTQYF
TRBD2	once	TRBV6-4	TRBJ2-3	TGTGCCAGCAGCCTAGCGGGGGGAAACACAGATACGCAGTATTTT	CASSLAGGNTDTQYF
-	-	TRBV4-3	TRBJ1-1	TGCGCCAGCAGCCAAGGGAGGTCAGGGGTCGGGGTGGACACTGAAGCTTTCTTT	CASSQGRSGVGVDTEAFF
-	-	TRBV28	TRBJ1-4	TGTGCCAGCAGCCCCGGTGGTAACAGAGAAAAACTGTTTTTT	CASSPGGNREKLFF
-	-	TRBV27	TRBJ1-6	TGTGCCAGCAGTCACGGACTCTCACCCCTCCACTTT	CASSHGLSPLHF
-	-	TRBV7-2	TRBJ2-6	TGTGCCAGCAGTCCAAGGGCAGGGGACTCTGGGGCCAACGTCCTGACTTTC	CASSPRAGDSGANVLTF
-	-	TRBV23-1	TRBJ2-4	TGCGCCAGCAGTCAATTCGATCGGGGTTCCAAAAACATTCAGTACTTC	CASSQFDRGSKNIQYF
-	once	TRBV6-5	TRBJ2-5	TGTGCCAGCAGGCTCCCCGGGGGACCGGAGACCCAGTACTTC	CASRLPGGPETQYF
TRBD1	-	TRBV19	TRBJ2-7	TGTGCCAGTAGCCCGGGACAGAGCTACGAGCAGTACTTC	CASSPGQSYEQYF
TRBD1	-	TRBV6-1	TRBJ1-3	TGTGCCAGCAGTGAGACCTTAGACAGGGCCGGAAACACCATATATTTT	CASSETLDRAGNTIYF
TRBD1	-	TRBV28	TRBJ1-2	TGTGCCAGCAGCCCGGACAGGAACTATGGCTACACCTTC	CASSPDRNYGYTF
TRBD1	-	TRBV15	TRBJ1-5	TGTGCCACCAGCAGAGATGGGGACAGGGTCGGCAATCAGCCCCAGCATTTT	CATSRDGDRVGNQPQHF
TRBD2	-	TRBV28	TRBJ2-4	TGTGCCAGCAGTTTACGCGGGAGTGGGACCAAAAACATTCAGTACTTC	CASSLRGSGTKNIQYF
-	-	TRBV6-5	TRBJ2-6	TGTGCCAGCGGCGGCCCTATCTCTGGGGCCAACGTCCTGACTTTC	CASGGPISGANVLTF
TRBD1	-	TRBV7-3	TRBJ1-1	TGTGCCAGCAGCCCACTCCGACAGGGGGCCGTCACTGAAGCTTTCTTT	CASSPLRQGAVTEAFF
TRBD1	-	TRBV5-6	TRBJ2-7	TGTGCCAGCAGCTCCCGGACAGGGTGGTTGCTACGCGGTGAGCAGTACTTC	CASSSRTGWLLRGEQYF
-	-	TRBV5-1	TRBJ1-3	TGCGCCAGCAGCGTGGGATCCAGCTCTGGAAACACCATATATTTT	CASSVGSSSGNTIYF
-	-	TRBV4-2	TRBJ2-1	TGTGCCAGCAGCCAAGATCCAGGGGGGCACAATGAGCAGTTCTTC	CASSQDPGGHNEQFF
TRBD1	-	TRBV13	TRBJ2-7	TGTGCCAGCAGCTTGGACGCTGAGGGACAGGGCTTCTACGAGCAGTACTTC	CASSLDAEGQGFYEQYF
TRBD1	-	TRBV9	TRBJ2-7	TGTGCCAGCAGCGGACAGGGCTGGAGCTCCTACGAGCAGTACTTC	CASSGQGWSSYEQYF
TRBD1	-	TRBV4-3	TRBJ1-5	TGCGCCAGCAGTCCCGGGACAGGGGACAATCAGCCCCAGCATTTT	CASSPGTGDNQPQHF
-	few	TRBV11-2	TRBJ1-1	TGTGCCAGCAGCTTAGAAGGGGTATCGACGGAAGCTTTCTTT	CASSLEGVSTEAFF
TRBD2	once	TRBV7-2	TRBJ2-7	TGTGCCAGCGGTCTGGCCGCGGGGGGGCGAGAGCAGTACTTC	CASGLAAGGREQYF
TRBD1	medium-sized	TRBV10-3	TRBJ1-1	TGTGCCATCAGTGCCCAGGGGACAGATGAAGCTTTCTTT	CAISAQGTDEAFF
-	-	TRBV27	TRBJ2-2	TGTGCCAGCAGCCCGATGAGGCAGTTCACCGGGGAGCTGTTTTTT	CASSPMRQFTGELFF
-	-	TRBV4-1	TRBJ1-1	TGCGCCAGCAGCCCAATAGGCCGATCGGGGGTAGGGAGTGAAGCTTTCTTT	CASSPIGRSGVGSEAFF
TRBD2	-	TRBV4-2	TRBJ2-1	TGTGCCAGCAGCCAAGATCTTGACGGGGGGAATGAGCAGTTCTTC	CASSQDLDGGNEQFF
-	-	TRBV27	TRBJ1-2	TGTGCCAGCAGTTCATCCGCAGGGGAGACTAACTATGGCTACACCTTC	CASSSSAGETNYGYTF
-	-	TRBV4-2	TRBJ2-1	TGTGCCAGCAGCCAAGAAACTGTCGAGGAGGGGAATGAGCAGTTCTTC	CASSQETVEEGNEQFF
-	-	TRBV7-7	TRBJ2-1	TGTGCCAGCAGCCCGCGGAAATACAATGAGCAGTTCTTC	CASSPRKYNEQFF
-	-	TRBV25-1	TRBJ2-3	TGTGCCAGCAGTGAATACCTCCCCACAGATACGCAGTATTTT	CASSEYLPTDTQYF
TRBD1	-	TRBV6-6	TRBJ1-2	TGTGCCAGCAGTTCCAGGGACAGGCGATATGGCTACACCTTC	CASSSRDRRYGYTF
TRBD2	-	TRBV6-8	TRBJ2-5	TGTGCCAGCAGTCCTTGGACTAGCCAAGAGACCCAGTACTTC	CASSPWTSQETQYF
-	-	TRBV9	TRBJ2-2	TGTGCCAGCAGCGTAGAAATAGGCGGGGCGAACACCGGGGAGCTGTTTTTT	CASSVEIGGANTGELFF
TRBD2	-	TRBV7-2	TRBJ2-3	TGTGCCAGCAGCTTAGATATGAGCGGGGGACCCACAGATACGCAGTATTTT	CASSLDMSGGPTDTQYF
TRBD2	-	TRBV19	TRBJ2-4	TGTGCCAGTAGGAGTGGGGCGGGAGGGGACATTCAGTACTTC	CASRSGAGGDIQYF
-	-	TRBV7-3	TRBJ2-2	TGTGCCAGCAGCGGGGGGGCCTTTGGCGGGGAGCTGTTTTTT	CASSGGAFGGELFF